These 22 T cell receptor beta chains came from one sample sequenced in a study of post-analysis software for immune sequencing data. Study-level findings and limits: TRBV5-6, TRBV5-1 and TRBV20-1 belonged to a set of about 5 TRBV segments that were more frequent in patients than controls.

Tagging with unique molecular identifiers was a feature of the TCR beta cDNA libraries. Using its own MiXCR run on the PCR reads, TCRdb lists one record per CDR3 protein. The table shows approximately 660,000 distinct CDR3 sequences, with 59% occurring only once. These receptors lack a known antigen. The sequenced material came from blood. These receptor sequences come from a girl aged 2-10 years with multiple sclerosis.

This clonotype was seen a few times. The chain joins TRBV6-1 to TRBJ2-5, with a possible D match to TRBD1 (6 bases). Germline-derived CDR1 and CDR2 are MNHNS and SASEGT. V lost 5 bases and J lost 11, with 12 bases in between. The length of the CDR3 is 11 residues. CDR3 sequence reads: CASSLQGRQYF. In DNA form, the CDR3 reads TGTGCCAGCAGTCTACAGGGTAGGCAGTACTTC.

The rearrangement uses TRBV29-1 and TRBJ2-5; D ambiguous. Germline-derived CDR1 and CDR2 are SQVTM and ANQGSEA. V lost 4 bases, J lost 5 bases, and 5 bases lay in between. CDR3 length: 10 residues. CDR3 residues: CSVARETQYF. As DNA, the CDR3 is TGCAGCGTTGCGCGGGAGACCCAGTACTTC. The complete variable domain, with remaining parts taken from reference TRBV29-1 and TRBJ2-5, reads SAVISQKPSRDICQRGTSLTIQCQVDSQVTMMFWYRQQPGQSLTLIATANQGSEATYESGFVIDKFPISRPNLTFSTLTVSNMSPEDSSIYLCSVARETQYFGPGTRLLVL.

Only one count was recorded for this clonotype. The chain has TRBV25-1 and TRBJ2-3; 8 positions agree with TRBD2. J was trimmed by 4 bases and V by 4 bases; bases with no gene match: 16. Per the germline V gene, CDR1 is MGHDK and CDR2 is SYGVNS. This CDR3 comprises 18 residues. The DNA of the CDR3 is TGTGCCAGCAGTGCCCCTGAGGGGCGGGAGGAAGGGGCAGATACGCAGTATTTT. Translation: CASSAPEGREEGADTQYF.

The rearrangement joins TRBV6-2 or TRBV6-3 to TRBJ2-4; tentatively, D is TRBD1 or TRBD2 (7 bases each). The tail of the sequence fits TRBJ2-7 better, so the J call may be wrong. Germline CDR1 and CDR2: MNHEY and SVGEGT. This CDR3 has 15 residues. The CDR3 reads CASKGAGAGTTEQYF. CDR3 sequence (DNA): TGTGCCAGCAAGGGGGCGGGGGCAGGGACTACCGAGCAGTACTTC.

The chain joins TRBV10-3 to TRBJ2-3; 7 nucleotides align to TRBD2. The ends lost 0 bases at V and 6 bases at J; junction bases unmatched: 9. The length of the CDR3 is 16 residues. CDR1 and CDR2 (germline): ENHRY, SYGVKD. The CDR3 protein is CAISESLGGSTDTQYF. The CDR3, as DNA: TGTGCCATCAGTGAGTCCCTTGGCGGGAGTACGGATACGCAGTATTTT.

This clonotype was recorded a few times. The V gene is TRBV27, the J gene TRBJ2-1; D unresolved. Per germline, CDR1 MNHEY and CDR2 SMNVEV (reference sequence). The V end lost 2 bases, the J end lost 4 bases, and 18 bases lay between the germline ends. This CDR3 comprises 17 residues. The CDR3 sequence is CASSLEVGWSSYNEQFF. For the CDR3, the DNA is TGTGCCAGCAGTTTAGAGGTGGGGTGGTCCTCTTACAATGAGCAGTTCTTC.

The chain has TRBV9 and TRBJ2-2; no definite D call. This CDR3 comprises 14 residues. The V and J ends lost 3 bases and 6 bases respectively, with 12 bases between them. Per the germline V gene, CDR1 is SGDLS and CDR2 is YYNGEE. CDR3 sequence: CASSGSGASGELFF. The DNA of the CDR3 is TGTGCCAGCAGCGGGTCAGGTGCCTCCGGGGAGCTGTTTTTT.

The CDR3 loop reads CASSFLGERVDEQYF. The CDR3 coding sequence is TGTGCCAGCAGCTTTTTAGGAGAGCGGGTGGACGAGCAGTACTTC. The chain couples TRBV7-9 to TRBJ2-7, with D possibly TRBD2 on 6 matching bases. Germline V gives CDR1 SEHNR, CDR2 FQNEAQ (reference sequence). The V and J ends lost 3 bases and 5 bases respectively, with 17 bases between them. The CDR3 loop spans 15 amino acids.

The CDR3 nucleotides read TGTGCCAGCAGTCATAAACTAGAGGCGCGGGTGTCAGATACGCAGTATTTT. It is translated as CASSHKLEARVSDTQYF. The gene calls are TRBV12-3 or TRBV12-4 and TRBJ2-3, with D tentatively TRBD2 (5 bases). This CDR3 region has 17 residues. V lost 5 bases, J lost 4 bases, and 22 bases lay in between.

The CDR3: CASSHVPTSGWEQFF. For the CDR3, the DNA is TGTGCCAGCAGCCATGTCCCCACTAGCGGTTGGGAGCAGTTCTTC. The chain uses TRBV3-1 and TRBJ2-1; TRBD2 matches 8 bases. After removal of 3 bases from V and 10 bases from J, the junction contained 11 bases not matched to a gene. This CDR3 comprises 15 residues. CDR1 and CDR2 from the germline V gene are LGHDT and YNNKEL (reference sequence).

There are a few counts of this clonotype. V and J are TRBV20-1 and TRBJ2-7; 7 bases align to TRBD1. CDR3 size: 16 residues. Germline trimming cut 0 bases from V and 2 bases from J; bases unmatched to any gene: 10. Germline assignment: CDR1 DFQATT and CDR2 SNEGSKA (reference sequence). The CDR3 DNA follows: TGCAGTGCTAGAGATAGAATTTCAGGGGGACCCTACGAGCAGTACTTC. It is translated as CSARDRISGGPYEQYF.

A note on this clonotype: The junction departs from the called germline gene at one end, perhaps through a read error. This sequence joins TRBV7-9 and TRBJ2-1, with 9 bases that match TRBD1. CDR1 is SEHNR, CDR2 FQNEAQ, per germline (reference sequence). This CDR3 comprises 16 residues. The CDR3 coding sequence is TGTGCCAGCAGCTTAGCCGGGACAGGGTTTTACAGTGAGCAGTTCTTC. It yields the protein CASSLAGTGFYSEQFF.

The chain recombines TRBV7-9 with TRBJ2-1, with D possibly called TRBD1 or TRBD2 (5 bases each). Trimming pared 4 bases from V and 4 bases from J, leaving 29 bases between. Germline loops: CDR1 SEHNR, CDR2 FQNEAQ (reference sequence). CDR3 length equals 20 residues. The CDR3 here is CASSSPRFTGRDGSYNEQFF. CDR3 coding DNA: TGTGCCAGCAGCTCCCCGAGGTTTACAGGTCGGGACGGATCTTACAATGAGCAGTTCTTC. Using reference TRBV7-9 and TRBJ2-1 for the parts outside the CDR3, the full variable domain is DTGVSQNPRHKITKRGQNVTFRCDPISEHNRLYWYRQTLGQGPEFLTYFQNEAQLEKSRLLSDRFSAERPKGSFSTLEIQRTEQGDSAMYLCASSSPRFTGRDGSYNEQFFGPGTRLTVL.

This clonotype has just a few counts. CDR3 sequence (DNA): TGCAGCGTTGAAGCGGTTCAACGCTACACCTTC. This gives the protein CSVEAVQRYTF. V usage is TRBV29-1 and J usage is TRBJ1-2; unclear D gene. V lost 1 base, J lost 9 bases, and 9 bases lay in between. There are 11 residues in the CDR3. In germline, CDR1 is SQVTM, CDR2 ANQGSEA.

This clonotype came up a few times. The chain uses TRBV25-1 and TRBJ2-3; 7 bases are shared with TRBD1. The CDR3 has 14 amino acids. Germline CDR1 is MGHDK and CDR2 is SYGVNS. V lost 6 bases, J lost 3 bases, and 6 bases stayed unmatched. As DNA, the CDR3 is TGTGCCAGCAGCGACAGGGCCCGGACAGATACGCAGTATTTT. As protein: CASSDRARTDTQYF.

J is TRBJ2-7 and V is TRBV6-2 or TRBV6-3; the D gene is possibly TRBD1 (6 bases). The CDR3 length is 14 residues. Trimming removed 0 bases from V and 7 bases from J, with 13 bases in between. In germline, CDR1 is MNHEY, CDR2 SVGEGT. The CDR3 reads CASSYSDGQGEQYF. The DNA for the CDR3 is TGTGCCAGCAGTTACTCGGACGGGCAGGGGGAGCAGTACTTC.

This clonotype appeared a few times. The chain recombines TRBV5-1 with TRBJ1-2; D unresolved. The CDR3 consists of 15 residues. Per the germline V gene, CDR1 is SGHRS and CDR2 is YFSETQ. With 1 base removed from V and 0 bases from J, the gap between germline ends came to 10 bases. CDR3 sequence (DNA): TGCGCCAGCAGCTTGAGGATCGGGGCTAACTATGGCTACACCTTC. It is translated as CASSLRIGANYGYTF.

In this sample, this clonotype turned up a few times. The CDR3 region is CSVGSAVQETQYF. The CDR3 DNA is TGCAGCGTTGGCTCGGCGGTGCAAGAGACCCAGTACTTC. J is TRBJ2-5 and V is TRBV29-1; D remains ambiguous. The CDR3 consists of 13 residues. Trimming removed 4 bases from V and 2 bases from J, with 11 bases in between. Germline CDR1 is SQVTM and CDR2 is ANQGSEA.

The V and J genes are TRBV11-2 and TRBJ2-5, with D perhaps being TRBD1 or TRBD2 (5 bases each). CDR1 and CDR2 (germline): SGHAT, FQNNGV. There are 14 residues in the CDR3. The germline V and J ends were trimmed by 3 bases and 4 bases, with 12 bases remaining between them. The CDR3 protein is CASSFQGRTETQYF. The CDR3 nucleotides read TGTGCCAGCAGCTTTCAGGGACGAACAGAGACCCAGTACTTC.

The rearrangement joins TRBV20-1 to TRBJ2-3; D not resolved. CDR1 is DFQATT, CDR2 SNEGSKA, per germline (reference sequence). The CDR3 totals 15 residues. V was cut by 0 bases and J by 1 base, with 11 bases left in between. CDR3 region: CSARDPRSGTDTQYF. CDR3 DNA sequence: TGCAGTGCTAGAGATCCAAGATCCGGCACAGATACGCAGTATTTT.

The CDR3, as DNA: TGTGCCAGCAGTTTAGAAGGCCTTCAACCTTCTGGCGAGCAGTACTTC. Translated: CASSLEGLQPSGEQYF. This chain connects TRBV12-3 or TRBV12-4 to TRBJ2-4; D not certain. The end of the DNA aligns better with TRBJ2-7, so the J call may be wrong. The CDR3 is 16 amino acids.

About this clonotype: At one end, the junction sequence differs from germline, possibly due to a read error. This chain links TRBV12-5 with TRBJ2-7; D gene uncertain. This CDR3 region has 11 residues. Germline-derived CDR1 and CDR2 are LGHNT and FRNRAP. The CDR3 is CASSLDGAQYF. The DNA of the CDR3 is TGTGCTAGTAGTTTGGACGGCGCTCAGTACTTC. Drawing the rest from reference TRBV12-5 and TRBJ2-7, the complete variable domain is DARVTQTPRHKVTEMGQEVTMRCQPILGHNTVFWYRQTMMQGLELLAYFRNRAPLDDSGMPKDRFSAEMPDATLATLKIQPSEPRDSAVYFCASSLDGAQYFGPGTRLTVT.